A selection of T cell receptor beta chains follows, all from one sample in a study of T-cell memory formation after mild COVID-19. TCRdb re-derived calls from the 5' RACE reads in MiXCR, one entry per CDR3 protein. The sample yields 300,000 to 350,000 distinct CDR3 sequences, around 19% seen once. Sequencing was performed on PBMCs or a T cell subset sorted from them (not recorded which). The receptor set was obtained from a man aged 18 to 30 who had mild COVID-19 (a few samples of this study predate the infection). Cell type and time point are not known. Both conserved end residues are part of each CDR3. The D gene is left open where the match is weak. The size field is filled for only some rows; it gives once, few, many or a size class.

v_gene	abundance	j_gene	len	d_gene	CDR3aa	CDR3nt
TRBV5-5	.	TRBJ2-3	14	.	CASSLGREYDTQYF	TGTGCCAGCAGCTTGGGCAGGGAATACGATACGCAGTATTTT
TRBV5-1	many	TRBJ2-1	14	.	CASSLVGRDNEQFF	TGCGCCAGCAGCTTGGTAGGGCGGGACAATGAGCAGTTCTTC
TRBV12-3/TRBV12-4	.	TRBJ2-7	14	.	CASRRDGGPYEQYF	TGTGCCAGCAGAAGAGACGGCGGCCCCTACGAGCAGTACTTC
TRBV10-3	once	TRBJ2-3	16	TRBD2	CAISLRGGVRTDTQYF	TGTGCCATCAGTCTCCGGGGAGGGGTGCGCACAGATACGCAGTATTTT
TRBV4-3	.	TRBJ2-3	17	TRBD2	CASSQDWTSGSTDTQYF	TGCGCCAGCAGCCAGGACTGGACTAGCGGGAGCACAGATACGCAGTATTTT
TRBV6-5	.	TRBJ1-2	15	.	CASTHQAHYNYGYTF	TGTGCCAGCACCCACCAGGCACACTATAACTATGGCTACACCTTC
TRBV2	few	TRBJ2-2	13	.	CASILGTSGELFF	TGTGCCAGCATCCTAGGGACTTCCGGGGAGCTGTTTTTT
TRBV9	few	TRBJ1-1	11	.	CAPLGGTEAFF	TGTGCCCCCCTAGGTGGCACTGAAGCTTTCTTT
TRBV12-5	.	TRBJ2-1	13	TRBD1	CASGYQGAAEQFF	TGTGCTAGTGGTTATCAGGGGGCCGCTGAGCAGTTCTTC
TRBV5-1	.	TRBJ1-5	18	.	CASSFWDDGRGHRQPQHF	TGCGCCAGCAGCTTCTGGGATGATGGCAGGGGCCACAGGCAGCCCCAGCATTTT
TRBV18	few	TRBJ2-5	13	.	CASSPRVQETQYF	TGTGCCAGCTCACCAAGGGTCCAAGAGACCCAGTACTTC
TRBV12-3/TRBV12-4	few	TRBJ2-7	15	TRBD2	CASSSSGGENYEQYF	TGTGCCAGCAGTTCAAGCGGGGGGGAAAATTACGAGCAGTACTTC
TRBV9	few	TRBJ2-2	16	TRBD2	CASSARRDYQTGELFF	TGTGCCAGCAGCGCACGCCGGGACTATCAGACCGGGGAGCTGTTTTTT
TRBV14	.	TRBJ2-1	15	.	CASSQELLGFNEQFF	TGTGCCAGCAGCCAAGAGCTGCTGGGCTTCAATGAGCAGTTCTTC
TRBV2	few	TRBJ2-1	13	TRBD1	CASSDAWDREQFF	TGTGCCAGCAGTGACGCCTGGGACAGGGAGCAGTTCTTC
TRBV25-1	.	TRBJ2-4	17	.	CASSQHSTGQGKNIQYF	TGTGCCAGCAGCCAGCATTCTACCGGGCAGGGCAAAAACATTCAGTACTTC
TRBV20-1	.	TRBJ2-1	16	TRBD1	CSANAGTGWVYNEQFF	TGCAGTGCCAATGCCGGGACAGGGTGGGTCTACAATGAGCAGTTCTTC
TRBV20-1	few	TRBJ2-5	16	TRBD2	CSARVGSGGAMETQYF	TGCAGTGCTAGAGTGGGGAGCGGGGGGGCAATGGAGACCCAGTACTTC
TRBV5-1	few	TRBJ2-2	14	.	CASSLAQRTGELFF	TGCGCCAGCAGCTTGGCGCAAAGAACCGGGGAGCTGTTTTTT
TRBV2	.	TRBJ1-2	15	.	CASSSGFPGVSGYTF	TGTGCCAGCAGCTCCGGGTTCCCAGGGGTATCTGGCTACACCTTC
TRBV12-3/TRBV12-4	few	TRBJ1-4	13	.	CASSFRRNEKLFF	TGTGCCAGCAGTTTTCGGCGGAATGAAAAACTGTTTTTT
TRBV19	.	TRBJ1-3	14	.	CASSIRGAGNTIYF	TGTGCCAGTAGTATCCGGGGAGCTGGAAACACCATATATTTT
TRBV6-2/TRBV6-3	many	TRBJ1-2	16	TRBD1	CASSYSPIDRVSGYTF	TGTGCCAGCAGTTACTCCCCCATCGACAGGGTTTCTGGCTACACCTTC
TRBV5-1	.	TRBJ1-1	16	TRBD1	CASSLVQGGGDTEAFF	TGCGCCAGCAGCTTGGTTCAGGGGGGTGGGGACACTGAAGCTTTCTTT
TRBV12-3/TRBV12-4	.	TRBJ2-3	11	.	CASSRDFTQYF	TGTGCCAGCAGCCGGGATTTTACGCAGTATTTT
TRBV3-1	few	TRBJ2-1	17	TRBD1	CASSQDTGRGTYNEQFF	TGTGCCAGCAGCCAAGATACGGGCAGGGGGACCTACAATGAGCAGTTCTTC
TRBV24-1	.	TRBJ1-2	11	.	CATSDYYGYTF	TGTGCCACCAGTGATTATTACGGCTACACCTTC